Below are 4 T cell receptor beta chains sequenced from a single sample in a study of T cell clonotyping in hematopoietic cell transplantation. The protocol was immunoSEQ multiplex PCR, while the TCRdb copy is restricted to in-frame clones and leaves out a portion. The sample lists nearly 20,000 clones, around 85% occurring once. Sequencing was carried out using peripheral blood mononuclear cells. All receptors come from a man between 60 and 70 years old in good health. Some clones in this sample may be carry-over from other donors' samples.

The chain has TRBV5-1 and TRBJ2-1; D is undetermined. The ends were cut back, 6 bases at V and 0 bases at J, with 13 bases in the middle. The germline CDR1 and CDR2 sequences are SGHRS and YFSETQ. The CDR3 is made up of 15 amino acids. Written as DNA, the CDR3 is TGCGCCAGCAAGGCTGGGGTGTTCTCCTACAATGAGCAGTTCTTC. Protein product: CASKAGVFSYNEQFF.

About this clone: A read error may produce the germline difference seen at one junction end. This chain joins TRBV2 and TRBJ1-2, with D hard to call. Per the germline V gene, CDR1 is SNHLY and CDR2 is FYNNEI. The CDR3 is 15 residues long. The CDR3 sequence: CASSREAARNHGYTF. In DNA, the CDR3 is TGTGCCAGCAGCCGGGAGGCAGCCCGTAACCATGGCTACACCTTC.

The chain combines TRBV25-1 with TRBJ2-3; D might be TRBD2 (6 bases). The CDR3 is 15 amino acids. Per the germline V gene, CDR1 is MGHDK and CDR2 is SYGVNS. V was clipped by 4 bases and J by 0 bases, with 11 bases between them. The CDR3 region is CASSGASASTDTQYF. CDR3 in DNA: TGTGCCAGCAGTGGGGCTAGCGCTAGCACAGATACGCAGTATTTT.

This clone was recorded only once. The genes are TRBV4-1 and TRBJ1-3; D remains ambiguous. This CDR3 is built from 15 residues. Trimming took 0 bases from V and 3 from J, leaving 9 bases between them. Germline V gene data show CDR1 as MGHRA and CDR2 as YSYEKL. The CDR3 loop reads CASSQDESFGNTIYF. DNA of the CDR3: TGCGCCAGCAGCCAAGATGAAAGTTTTGGAAACACCATATATTTT.